This T cell receptor (beta chain) was captured by sequencing in a study of blood T cells in healthy people across ages. The germline V gene encodes CDR1 MDHEN and CDR2 SYDVKM. The ends were cut back, 10 bases at V and 2 bases at J, with 5 bases in the middle. The CDR3 loop spans 10 amino acids. This clonotype has only a few counts. Primed by a sample-barcoded 5' primer and a J-beta primer mix, a second PCR proceeded for 7 to 11 cycles. Each cDNA molecule was tagged by a template-switch adaptor with 12 random nucleotides. Via MiXCR, TCRdb re-called the 5' RACE reads, giving one row per CDR3 protein. The repertoire holds about 2 million distinct CDR3 sequences, with less than 50% as singletons.

Sequencing was done on a sample of blood. The TCR comes from a woman aged 35 to 49 in good health. The V call is TRBV28, the J call TRBJ1-2; D ambiguous. CDR3 coding DNA: TGTGCCACCTTCAACTATGGCTACACCTTC. This codes for CATFNYGYTF.